This TCR beta chain was found in a study of cytomegalovirus exposure and HLA in healthy donors. The overall study: Caucasian-associated ancestry cluster membership applied to less than 85% of nearly 400 genotyped donors.

The study ran its PCR with 60 Vbeta and 13 Jbeta primers. Libraries were prepared by immunoSEQ multiplex PCR; TCRdb keeps only in-frame clonotypes and omits some of them. The table includes approximately 100,000 clones, roughly 85% detected once. A note on this clone: Its antigen is currently unknown.

Study-wide points: Both high specificity and high sensitivity reportedly marked the classifier's diagnosis of cytomegalovirus status.

The CDR3 is made up of 13 amino acids. The germline V gene encodes CDR1 SQVTM and CDR2 ANQGSEA. Trimming took off 7 bases at V and 7 bases at J, with 16 bases between the two ends. Donors were nominally healthy when sampled, though unrecorded immune exposures were likely. The origin of this receptor is a woman between 40 and 55 years old in good health and CMV-seronegative. Specimen: PBMCs. The gene calls are TRBV29-1 and TRBJ1-4; maybe TRBD1 (6 bases). Here the CDR3 DNA reads TGCAGCGCTGGAGGGGGGGGCGGTGAAAAACTGTTTTTT. This translates into CSAGGGGGEKLFF.